A few counts support the clone carrying this TCR beta chain. The target antigen is unknown. This record comes from a study of T cell repertoires in cytomegalovirus infection. About the study: It can be stated that public TCR beta signatures indicated CMV infection as well as a matching HLA type.

General study results and limits: Across the ex vivo response, the dominant clonotypes were HLA-C-restricted CMV-specific TCR beta clonotypes. Public TCR beta family frequency separated CMV-and-HLA carriers, including in an independent cohort.

This CDR3 spans 14 amino acids. V was pared by 2 bases and J by 5 bases, with 10 bases between. TCRdb reprocessed the reads with MiXCR, giving one entry per CDR3 protein. The sample carries 680,000 or so distinct CDR3 sequences, 35% recorded once. This TCR was recovered from a human donor in good health (CMV status not recorded). Some clones in this sample may be carry-over from other donors' samples. What was sequenced was PBMCs. The chain combines TRBV12-3 or TRBV12-4 with TRBJ1-5, with D perhaps TRBD1 (5 bases). CDR3 nucleotides: TGTGCCAGCAGTTTAACCAGGGAGGATCAGCCCCAGCATTTT. Protein: CASSLTREDQPQHF.